This T cell receptor (beta chain) comes out of a study of blood T cell repertoires in COVID-19 (dated by TCRdb to about 2020). Background for the entire study: Collaborator samples came from the United States, Italy and Spain and covered acute and convalescent phases of COVID-19. Where HLA class I and class II types were available, the types were taken from metadata supplied by the sample provider, not from assay-based typing. The samples were drawn from two sources: the first 160 participants of the ongoing ImmuneRACE study, and 1,000 to 1,500 subjects contributed by 6 global collaborators. The material from the prospective study consisted of cDNA or gDNA derived from T cells, B-cell-depleted T cells, or PBMCs. Subjects who had been exposed to COVID-19, were actively infected with it, or had recovered from it provided the deeply sampled blood TCRbeta repertoires that made up the dataset. The repertoires were released in a freely available public database meant as a resource for research on the immune response to SARS-CoV-2. Sample metadata almost always included a de-identified subject ID, COVID-19 status, age in years and sex.

TCRbeta CDR3 regions were amplified from genomic DNA using the immunoSEQ Assay, a bias-controlled multiplex PCR. The authors processed their data as follows. The number of nucleated cells in each sample was estimated by amplification of reference gene primers within the assay. To quantify the absolute abundance of each unique TCRbeta CDR3 rearrangement, sequence reads were collapsed and filtered. For each sample, productive Simpson clonality was calculated as the square root of Simpson's diversity index over productive rearrangements. This immuneACCESS table, as held by TCRdb, lists in-frame sequences with V and J called but not all clones. Of the missing ones, under half trace to an unresolved V gene in checked studies; the others have no known cause. V, J and clone size derive from that table, while D and trimming were established from the DNA sequence. Within this sample are roughly 290,000 clones, with around 81% of them counted one time only. Of the sample, 15% to 19% is held by the ten largest clones.

At one collaborating source in Seattle, patients were enrolled during active infection and were followed longitudinally through the course of disease. The collaborating institutions used their own protocols to collect whole blood in K2EDTA tubes. For TCRbeta analysis, collaborators shipped samples as frozen whole blood, isolated PBMCs, or DNA extracted from either of those sample types. Here V drops 0 bases and J drops 6 bases, and the junction holds 2 bases not matched to any gene. The CDR3 holds 16 amino acids from the cysteine to the phenylalanine. The entry retains the CDR3 DNA only, 48 bases that are in frame from base 1. CDR1 and CDR2 were assigned from the germline V gene as SGHDN and FVKESK. Overall study results and their limits: How much clinical and demographic metadata was included differed by source and by participant, and the metadata was provided uncurated.

As to this clone: Its antigen remains unidentified. No base qualities exist here, and no much larger clone lies one base off it.

The rearranged chain carries TRBV14 and TRBJ2-2; the junction holds 12 bases that match TRBD1. Sequencing input: peripheral blood. The receptor was derived from a person in their 70s with COVID-19, enrolled during active disease. The sequence in DNA is TGTGCCAGCAGCCAAGATGGGACAGGGGGCCCCGGGGAGCTGTTTTTT. It translates to CASSQDGTGGPGELFF.